One and the same sample provided the 9 T cell receptor beta chains below, sequenced in a study of cytomegalovirus exposure and HLA in healthy donors. The PCR ran on 60 Vbeta and 13 Jbeta primers. Some clones are missing from TCRdb's copy, which holds only in-frame ones; the method was immunoSEQ multiplex PCR. The sample has some 90,000 clones, 80% seen once. The sequenced material came from PBMCs. The receptors here all came from a woman aged 45 to 65 in good health and CMV-seropositive.

The CDR3 DNA reads TGCGCCAGCAGCTCCTACAGCCTTTTGAACACTGAAGCTTTCTTT. This codes for CASSSYSLLNTEAFF. V gene TRBV5-1 combines with J gene TRBJ1-1; unclear D gene. V was shortened by 3 bases and J by 0 bases, with 12 bases between the two germline ends. The CDR3 is made up of 15 amino acids. CDR1 is SGHRS and CDR2 is YFSETQ in the germline V gene.

The chain links TRBV2 to TRBJ1-3, with D unclear. Germline V gene lookup returns CDR1 SNHLY and CDR2 FYNNEI. CDR3 length: 13 residues. V lost 7 bases, J lost 0 bases, and 7 bases lay in between. The CDR3 DNA reads TGTGCCAGCACCCCAGGCTCTGGAAACACCATATATTTT. Amino acid sequence: CASTPGSGNTIYF.

This chain uses TRBV7-9 with TRBJ1-1; 10 bases fit TRBD1. Trimming took 5 bases from V and 7 from J; bases not matched to a gene: 10. Looked up from germline, CDR1 is SEHNR and CDR2 is FQNEAQ (reference sequence). This CDR3 region has 15 residues. The chain's CDR3 is CASSPRDRGEIEAFF. The CDR3, as DNA: TGTGCCAGCAGCCCAAGGGACAGGGGAGAGATTGAAGCTTTCTTT.

A few counts support this clone. The chain links TRBV5-1 to TRBJ2-7; 9 nucleotides align to TRBD2. This CDR3 has 16 amino acids. Trimming took 2 bases from V and 0 from J; bases not matched to a gene: 6. Per germline, CDR1 SGHRS and CDR2 YFSETQ. The DNA for the CDR3 is TGCGCCAGCAGCTTCGGTAGCGGGGGCTTCTCCTACGAGCAGTACTTC. Translated: CASSFGSGGFSYEQYF.

The chain couples TRBV19 to TRBJ2-7, with 8 bases matching TRBD1. The CDR3 has 15 residues. V lost 3 bases and J lost 0; bases outside the gene matches: 4. The germline V gene encodes CDR1 LNHDA and CDR2 SQIVND (reference sequence). CDR3 region: CASSIGTGLSYEQYV. CDR3 sequence (DNA): TGTGCCAGTAGTATCGGGACAGGTCTCTCCTACGAGCAGTACGTC.

This sequence joins TRBV11-1 and TRBJ1-1; 11 bases are shared with TRBD1. The CDR3 totals 17 residues. Germline CDR1 is SGHAT and CDR2 is FQDESV (reference sequence). J lost 4 bases, V lost 6 bases, and 13 bases had no gene match. For the CDR3, the DNA is TGTGCCAGCAGTCGAACCGGACAGGGGGCCCGAGGCACTGAAGCTTTCTTT. It encodes CASSRTGQGARGTEAFF.

The chain couples TRBV11-1 to TRBJ1-1, with a weak D call TRBD1 (6 bases). The CDR3 loop spans 14 amino acids. Trimming pared 1 base from V and 4 bases from J, leaving 10 bases between. Germline V CDR1 and CDR2: SGHAT, FQDESV (reference sequence). CDR3 residues: CASSLGRGGTEAFF. CDR3 in DNA: TGTGCCAGCAGCTTAGGCAGGGGTGGCACTGAAGCTTTCTTT. The variable domain in full, with the rest retrieved from reference TRBV11-1 and TRBJ1-1, is EAEVAQSPRYKITEKSQAVAFWCDPISGHATLYWYRQILGQGPELLVQFQDESVVDDSQLPKDRFSAERLKGVDSTLKIQPAELGDSAMYLCASSLGRGGTEAFFGQGTRLTVV.

The chain employs TRBV19 and TRBJ2-4; 8 bases map to TRBD1. Germline CDR1 is LNHDA and CDR2 is SQIVND (reference sequence). J was trimmed by 0 bases and V by 9 bases; bases with no gene match: 16. This CDR3 contains 18 residues. The CDR3 is CARPRTGKGNRAKNIQYF. The CDR3 region has the DNA TGTGCCAGACCACGGACAGGGAAAGGCAATCGAGCCAAAAACATTCAGTACTTC.

V is TRBV11-2 and J is TRBJ1-1; perhaps TRBD1 as D (6 bases). The CDR3 runs to 12 residues. V was trimmed by 6 bases and J by 8 bases, leaving 13 bases between them. The germline V gene has CDR1 SGHAT and CDR2 FQNNGV. CDR3 nucleotides: TGTGCCAGCAGTCGGGGGGGCCGAGAAGCTTTCTTT. As protein: CASSRGGREAFF.